The 22 T cell receptor beta chains below were found in one sample sequenced in a study of molecular identifiers for immune sequencing clone quantification. TCRdb fed the PCR reads into MiXCR, producing one record per CDR3 protein. The sample has about 100,000 distinct CDR3 sequences, under 25% seen once; the top ten hold about 0.95%. Sequencing was performed on naive CD8+ T cells from blood, with Jurkat cell RNA spiked in. The subset here: FACS-sorted CD8+CD4-CCR7+CD45RA+ naive T cells. The receptors shown here come from a human donor in good health. Some libraries in this study had Jurkat cell RNA spiked in.

This clonotype showed up many times. This chain connects TRBV2 to TRBJ2-3; TRBD2 agrees at 10 bases. The CDR3 has 13 residues. Germline V CDR1 and CDR2: SNHLY, FYNNEI. Losses at the gene ends were 9 bases for V and 6 bases for J; bases not matched to a gene: 6. The CDR3 DNA reads as TGTGCCAGTTCTAGCGGGAGAGCGGATACGCAGTATTTT. Its translation is CASSSGRADTQYF.

The chain links TRBV20-1 to TRBJ2-1; D is possibly TRBD1 (7 bases). The V and J ends lost 6 bases and 8 bases respectively, with 23 bases between them. The CDR3 loop spans 15 amino acids. CDR1 is DFQATT and CDR2 is SNEGSKA in the germline V gene (reference sequence). CDR3 amino acids: CSARDFQGDIYEQFF. CDR3 sequence (DNA): TGCAGTGCACGGGACTTTCAGGGGGATATTTATGAGCAGTTCTTC.

This clonotype appeared many times. CDR3 sequence: CASSGDSERYEQYF. The DNA for the CDR3 is TGTGCCAGCAGCGGCGATAGCGAGAGATACGAGCAGTACTTC. The V gene is TRBV7-9, the J gene TRBJ2-7; perhaps TRBD2 as D (5 bases). The CDR3 covers 14 residues. Trimming shortened V by 5 bases and J by 4 bases, and 15 bases separated the two germline ends. Germline V gene sequence: CDR1 SEHNR, CDR2 FQNEAQ (reference sequence).

This clonotype was seen repeatedly, ten times or more. The chain recombines TRBV5-1 with TRBJ2-3; possibly TRBD2 for D (6 bases). This CDR3 is 15 amino acids long. Germline values: CDR1 SGHRS, CDR2 YFSETQ. V dropped 1 base and J dropped 1 base, with 10 bases sitting between them. CDR3 in DNA: TGCGCCAGCAGCTTGAACGGGGGAGGCACAGATACGCAGTATTTT. Amino acids: CASSLNGGGTDTQYF.

On this clonotype: This could be a read error, since a much larger clone is one nucleotide away. The chain uses TRBV6-6 and TRBJ2-1; TRBD2 matches at 7 bases. The CDR3 is made up of 11 amino acids. Germline V CDR1 and CDR2: MNHNY, SVGAGI (reference sequence). The CDR3 DNA is TGTGCCAGCAGGGGCGGGGGTGAGCAGTCCTTC. Translated: CASRGGGEQSF.

The chain uses TRBV6-6 and TRBJ1-2; D might be TRBD1 (5 bases). V shed 0 bases and J shed 4 bases, with 15 bases lying between them. The CDR3 runs 16 residues. The germline V gene has CDR1 MNHNY and CDR2 SVGAGI (reference sequence). The CDR3 reads CASSYSNRGQGYGYTF. CDR3 nucleotides: TGTGCCAGCAGTTACTCGAATCGTGGGCAGGGCTATGGCTACACCTTC.

This clonotype was detected many times. CDR3 sequence: CASSQEGQGVEAFF. The CDR3 coding sequence is TGTGCCAGCAGCCAGGAGGGACAGGGAGTAGAAGCTTTCTTT. The V gene is TRBV3-1, the J gene TRBJ1-1; 9 bases match TRBD1. The CDR3 length is 14 residues. CDR1 and CDR2 (germline): LGHDT, YNNKEL (reference sequence). V lost 3 bases, J lost 8 bases, and 7 bases stayed unmatched.

This clonotype has ten or more counts. CDR3 coding DNA: TGTGCCAGCAGCCCAGTTGGGGGCTCCAGAAAACTGTTTTTT. It is translated as CASSPVGGSRKLFF. The chain combines TRBV25-1 with TRBJ1-4; a possible D gene is TRBD1 (6 bases). This CDR3 comprises 14 residues. Trimming removed 6 bases at V and 10 bases at J, with 18 bases between. The germline V gene has CDR1 MGHDK and CDR2 SYGVNS.

This clonotype was detected only a few times. V is TRBV5-1 and J is TRBJ2-1; D gene unclear. This CDR3 is built from 14 residues. Trimming stripped 0 bases from V and 4 bases from J, with 8 bases between. Germline V gene lookup returns CDR1 SGHRS and CDR2 YFSETQ. CDR3 residues: CASSLGMGYNEQFF. The CDR3, as DNA: TGCGCCAGCAGCTTGGGTATGGGATACAATGAGCAGTTCTTC.

Regarding this clonotype: This could be a read error, since a much larger clone is one nucleotide away. The chain employs TRBV7-9 and TRBJ2-7; 7 positions agree with TRBD1. This CDR3 contains 14 residues. Per the germline V gene, CDR1 is SEHNR and CDR2 is FQNEAQ (reference sequence). The DNA for the CDR3 is TGTGCCAGCAGCACGCGACAGGGCCGCGACGAGCGGTACTTC. This gives the protein CASSTRQGRDERYF.

This chain joins TRBV6-2 or TRBV6-3 and TRBJ2-7, with D maybe TRBD1 (6 bases). Germline-derived CDR1 and CDR2 are MNHEY and SVGEGT. The CDR3 is 15 amino acids. V was pared by 8 bases and J by 0 bases, with 17 bases between. The DNA of the CDR3 is TGTGCCAGCGGGCCCAACAGGGTAATCTCCTACGAGCAGTACTTC. It encodes CASGPNRVISYEQYF.

This sequence joins TRBV7-9 and TRBJ2-1; D ambiguous. V dropped 5 bases and J dropped 0 bases, with 8 bases sitting between them. Germline V lookup: CDR1 SEHNR, CDR2 FQNEAQ (reference sequence). The CDR3 is made up of 14 amino acids. CDR3 sequence: CASSIIASYNEQFF. Here the CDR3 DNA reads TGTGCCAGCAGCATAATCGCCTCCTACAATGAGCAGTTCTTC.

This clonotype was seen only a few times. The J gene is TRBJ2-2, the V gene TRBV9, with a possible D match to TRBD1 (6 bases). CDR3 length equals 17 residues. The V gene's germline CDR1 is SGDLS and CDR2 YYNGEE. V lost 4 bases and J 2 bases, leaving 18 bases between the germline ends. CDR3 sequence (DNA): TGTGCCAGCAGCATAAACCCCAGGACAGATAACACCGGGGAGCTGTTTTTT. Its translation: CASSINPRTDNTGELFF.

This clonotype was detected ten times or more. In nucleotides, the CDR3 is TGTGCCAGCAGCGTGACTAGCGGGGGGGCCAATGAGCAGTTCTTC. It is translated as CASSVTSGGANEQFF. This rearrangement joins TRBV11-2 to TRBJ2-1; 14 bases agree with TRBD2. CDR3 length equals 15 residues. V shed 5 bases and J 6 bases; nucleotides not matched to a gene: 3. In germline, CDR1 is SGHAT, CDR2 FQNNGV.

The table lists this clonotype with a few counts. This chain joins TRBV12-3 or TRBV12-4 and TRBJ2-3; TRBD1 matches 8 bases. The CDR3 sequence is 14 residues long. With V trimmed by 6 bases and J by 2 bases, 4 bases remained unmatched. CDR3 nucleotides: TGTGCCAGCAGCAAACAGGGGGTCACAGATACGCAGTATTTT. Translating gives CASSKQGVTDTQYF.

This clonotype showed up many times. This sequence joins TRBV12-3 or TRBV12-4 and TRBJ2-3, with D possibly being TRBD2 (5 bases). Deletions cut 5 bases from V and 0 bases from J, with 12 bases between. The CDR3 totals 15 residues. CDR3 DNA sequence: TGTGCCAGCAGTAGCAGGCTAGCTAGCACAGATACGCAGTATTTT. Protein product: CASSSRLASTDTQYF.

This clonotype was seen more than once but under ten times. The rearrangement joins TRBV24-1 to TRBJ2-1; 7 positions match TRBD1. V shed 1 base, J shed 10 bases, and the junction held 6 bases outside the gene matches. In germline, CDR1 is KGHDR, CDR2 SFDVKD. This CDR3 region has 14 residues. DNA of the CDR3: TGTGCCACCAGTGATTTTAGAGGGGGCGCGGAGCAGTTCTTC. It codes for CATSDFRGGAEQFF.

This clonotype was picked up a small number of times. V gene TRBV4-3 combines with J gene TRBJ2-2, with 8 bases that match TRBD1. Germline CDR1 is LGHNA and CDR2 is YSLEER. V gave up 0 bases and J gave up 1 base; unmatched junction bases: 10. This CDR3 spans 19 amino acids. The CDR3 is CASSQDGAGGIVNTGELFF. DNA for the CDR3: TGCGCCAGCAGCCAAGATGGAGCAGGGGGCATAGTGAACACCGGGGAGCTGTTTTTT.

This clonotype was picked up many times. The V and J genes are TRBV10-3 and TRBJ2-3; D remains ambiguous. The V end lost 6 bases, the J end lost 1 base, and 11 bases lay between the germline ends. This CDR3 is built from 14 residues. In germline, CDR1 is ENHRY, CDR2 SYGVKD. The CDR3 region has the DNA TGTGCCATCAGCCGACCCAGCGGCACAGATACGCAGTATTTT. Protein: CAISRPSGTDTQYF.

This sequence joins TRBV20-1 and TRBJ2-7, with D maybe TRBD1 (5 bases). V was trimmed by 0 bases and J by 4 bases, leaving 13 bases between them. The CDR3 consists of 14 residues. Germline V gene sequence: CDR1 DFQATT, CDR2 SNEGSKA (reference sequence). The CDR3 protein is CSARDLAGPYEQYF. The CDR3 nucleotides are TGCAGTGCTAGAGATTTGGCAGGGCCTTACGAGCAGTACTTC.

The table lists this clonotype with many counts. This chain connects TRBV12-3 or TRBV12-4 to TRBJ2-3; 10 bases agree with TRBD1. The V and J ends lost 4 bases and 4 bases, in that order; junction bases with no gene match: 5. This CDR3 has 15 residues. The CDR3 coding sequence is TGTGCCAGCAGTTCCCCGGGACAGGGGTCAGATACGCAGTATTTT. Encoded protein: CASSSPGQGSDTQYF.

This clonotype occurred many times. The chain has TRBV4-3 and TRBJ2-1; D might be TRBD1 (6 bases). Trimming removed 0 bases from V and 0 bases from J, with 9 bases in between. Germline-derived CDR1 and CDR2 are LGHNA and YSLEER. There are 16 residues in the CDR3. The CDR3 sequence is CASSQDVGGSYNEQFF. The CDR3, as DNA: TGCGCCAGCAGCCAAGATGTAGGGGGCTCCTACAATGAGCAGTTCTTC.